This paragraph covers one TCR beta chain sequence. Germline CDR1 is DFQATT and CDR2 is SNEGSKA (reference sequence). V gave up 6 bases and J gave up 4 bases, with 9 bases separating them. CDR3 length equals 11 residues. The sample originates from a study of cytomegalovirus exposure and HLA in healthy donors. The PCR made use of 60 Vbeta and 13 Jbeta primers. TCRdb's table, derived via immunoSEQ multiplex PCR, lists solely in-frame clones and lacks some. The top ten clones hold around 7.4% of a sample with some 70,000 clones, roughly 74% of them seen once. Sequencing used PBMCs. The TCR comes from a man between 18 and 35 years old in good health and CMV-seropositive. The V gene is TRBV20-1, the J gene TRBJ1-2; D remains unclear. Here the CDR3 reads CSAPRSYGYTF. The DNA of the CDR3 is TGCAGTGCCCCGCGGAGCTATGGCTACACCTTC.